This T cell receptor beta chain came from a study of blood T cells in healthy people across ages. Using a J-beta primer mix together with a sample-barcoded 5' primer, a second PCR was run for roughly 7 to 12 cycles. TCRdb reprocessed the 5' RACE reads via MiXCR and lists one record per CDR3 protein. The table lists 550,000 to 600,000 distinct CDR3 sequences, roughly 43% of them singletons. This clonotype was observed a handful of times. Specimen: blood. The TCR comes from a man aged 80 or over in good health.

The CDR3 loop reads CASRLRQGGGSSYNEQFF. The CDR3 nucleotides read TGTGCCAGCAGGCTTCGGCAGGGTGGTGGGAGCTCCTACAATGAGCAGTTCTTC. The chain is built from TRBV2 and TRBJ2-1; D may be TRBD1 or TRBD2 (5 bases each). The CDR3 spans 18 residues. Germline V gives CDR1 SNHLY, CDR2 FYNNEI. V was shortened by 6 bases and J by 0 bases, with 21 bases between the two germline ends.